This T cell receptor (beta chain) derives from a study of regulatory T cells in long-lasting Graves disease. This clonotype appeared once. Time point indicated: persistent/refractory GD, antithyroid drugs over 5 years with positive TRAb. The TCR library used RNA extracted from PBMCs. Peripheral blood, at approximately 9 milliliters, went into EDTA tubes. iRepertoire HTBI primers and Arm-PCR of CDR3 regions built TCR beta libraries. TCRdb passed the multiplex PCR reads through MiXCR, listing each CDR3 protein once. The data show a few hundred thousand distinct CDR3 sequences, with about a quarter seen just once and about 26% held by the top ten. The specimen was peripheral blood mononuclear cells (PBMCs), collected when the disease was refractory, from a patient treated with antithyroid drugs. This clonotype originated in a female donor with Graves disease.

CDR3 sequence reads: CSASGTGATEAFF. DNA of the CDR3: TGCAGTGCTTCAGGGACAGGGGCCACTGAAGCTTTCTTT. The rearrangement uses TRBV20-1 and TRBJ1-1, with 10 bases aligning to TRBD1. J was trimmed by 4 bases and V by 5 bases; bases with no gene match: 4. Germline values: CDR1 DFQATT, CDR2 SNEGSKA (reference sequence). The CDR3 has 13 amino acids.